A selection of T cell receptor beta chains follows, all from one sample in a study of cytomegalovirus exposure and HLA in healthy donors. Assay used: immunoSEQ multiplex PCR; TCRdb lists only in-frame clones, some missing. The sample includes under 150,000 clones, roughly 80% seen only once; the top ten take just over 2.5%. Material: PBMCs. All receptors derive from a man in his thirties or forties in good health and CMV-seronegative. Each CDR3 is given with its conserved first and last residue. The D gene is left open where the match is weak. Not all rows give a size; the values are once, few, many and, for expanded clones, a class.

d_call: -
j_call: TRBJ2-1
v_call: TRBV29-1
clone_size: -
cdr3_aa: CSVGSDNYNEQFF
cdr3_nt: TGCAGCGTTGGTAGCGACAACTACAATGAGCAGTTCTTC

d_call: -
j_call: TRBJ2-7
v_call: TRBV7-3
clone_size: -
cdr3_aa: CASSILALSEQYF
cdr3_nt: TGTGCCAGCAGCATACTAGCCCTTTCTGAGCAGTACTTC

d_call: TRBD1
j_call: TRBJ1-2
v_call: TRBV6-4
clone_size: -
cdr3_aa: CASSDHGTGTANYGYTF
cdr3_nt: TGTGCCAGCAGTGACCATGGGACAGGAACGGCTAACTATGGCTACACCTTC

d_call: TRBD2
j_call: TRBJ2-7
v_call: TRBV5-1
clone_size: -
cdr3_aa: CASSVTSGRGYEQYF
cdr3_nt: TGCGCCAGCAGCGTGACTAGCGGGAGAGGATACGAGCAGTACTTC

d_call: -
j_call: TRBJ1-1
v_call: TRBV21-1
clone_size: -
cdr3_aa: CASSSGALNTEAFF
cdr3_nt: TGTGCCAGCAGCAGCGGGGCGCTTAACACTGAAGCTTTCTTT

d_call: -
j_call: TRBJ2-1
v_call: TRBV7-8
clone_size: -
cdr3_aa: CASSYGGGSFNEQFF
cdr3_nt: TGTGCCAGCAGCTACGGGGGCGGGAGTTTTAATGAGCAGTTCTTC

d_call: TRBD2
j_call: TRBJ2-1
v_call: TRBV7-9
clone_size: -
cdr3_aa: CASSPPGGSYNEQFF
cdr3_nt: TGTGCCAGCAGCCCCCCGGGGGGATCCTACAATGAGCAGTTCTTC

d_call: -
j_call: TRBJ1-4
v_call: TRBV5-4
clone_size: -
cdr3_aa: CASSAGQQGGEKLFF
cdr3_nt: TGTGCCAGCAGCGCCGGACAGCAAGGAGGTGAAAAACTGTTTTTT

d_call: -
j_call: TRBJ2-3
v_call: TRBV5-3
clone_size: -
cdr3_aa: CARSLVSSLTRRDTQYF
cdr3_nt: TGTGCCAGAAGCTTGGTGTCCAGCCTGACTAGGCGAGATACGCAGTATTTT

d_call: TRBD1
j_call: TRBJ1-1
v_call: TRBV5-6
clone_size: -
cdr3_aa: CASRYGQGNTEAFF
cdr3_nt: TGTGCCAGCAGATACGGACAGGGGAACACTGAAGCTTTCTTT

d_call: TRBD2
j_call: TRBJ2-3
v_call: TRBV4-1
clone_size: -
cdr3_aa: CASSQGSPGLAGRGRTDTQYF
cdr3_nt: TGCGCCAGCAGCCAAGGAAGCCCGGGACTAGCGGGGAGAGGACGAACAGATACGCAGTATTTT

d_call: -
j_call: TRBJ1-1
v_call: TRBV29-1
clone_size: -
cdr3_aa: CSVESGLNTEAFF
cdr3_nt: TGCAGCGTTGAAAGTGGCCTGAACACTGAAGCTTTCTTT

d_call: TRBD2
j_call: TRBJ2-7
v_call: TRBV27
clone_size: -
cdr3_aa: CASSFRLGSGSSYEQYF
cdr3_nt: TGTGCCAGCAGTTTCCGCCTCGGTAGCGGGAGTTCCTACGAGCAGTACTTC

d_call: -
j_call: TRBJ1-5
v_call: TRBV5-1
clone_size: -
cdr3_aa: CASSLGTDIFYSDQPQHF
cdr3_nt: TGCGCCAGCAGCTTGGGGACAGACATATTCTATAGCGATCAGCCCCAGCATTTT

d_call: TRBD1
j_call: TRBJ1-5
v_call: TRBV28
clone_size: -
cdr3_aa: CASRDGTGGNQPQHF
cdr3_nt: TGTGCCAGCCGCGACGGGACAGGGGGGAATCAGCCCCAGCATTTT

d_call: -
j_call: TRBJ2-7
v_call: TRBV20-1
clone_size: -
cdr3_aa: CSARGSGEQYF
cdr3_nt: TGCAGTGCTAGAGGATCCGGCGAGCAGTACTTC

d_call: -
j_call: TRBJ2-3
v_call: TRBV6-1
clone_size: -
cdr3_aa: CASTELALEAQYF
cdr3_nt: TGTGCCAGCACTGAACTCGCGTTGGAGGCGCAGTATTTT

d_call: -
j_call: TRBJ1-5
v_call: TRBV6-5
clone_size: -
cdr3_aa: CASSYSGQINQPQNF
cdr3_nt: TGTGCCAGCAGTTACTCCGGACAGATCAATCAGCCCCAGAATTTT

d_call: -
j_call: TRBJ2-1
v_call: TRBV4-1
clone_size: -
cdr3_aa: CASSHQQGGYNEQFF
cdr3_nt: TGCGCCAGCAGCCACCAACAGGGGGGGTACAATGAGCAGTTCTTC

d_call: -
j_call: TRBJ1-1
v_call: TRBV9
clone_size: few
cdr3_aa: CASSRDTEAFF
cdr3_nt: TGTGCCAGCAGCCGGGACACTGAAGCTTTCTTT

d_call: -
j_call: TRBJ1-2
v_call: TRBV2
clone_size: -
cdr3_aa: CASYGDYGYTF
cdr3_nt: TGTGCCAGCTACGGTGACTATGGCTACACCTTC

d_call: TRBD2
j_call: TRBJ2-5
v_call: TRBV18
clone_size: -
cdr3_aa: CASSTRTSGLGLGETQYF
cdr3_nt: TGTGCCAGCTCCACACGGACTAGCGGGCTAGGTTTGGGAGAGACCCAGTACTTC

d_call: -
j_call: TRBJ1-1
v_call: TRBV7-9
clone_size: -
cdr3_aa: CSSSLFGPEAFF
cdr3_nt: TGTTCCAGCAGCTTATTTGGGCCTGAAGCTTTCTTT

d_call: TRBD1
j_call: TRBJ1-1
v_call: TRBV5-6
clone_size: -
cdr3_aa: CASSFYRGLNTEAFF
cdr3_nt: TGTGCCAGCAGCTTTTACAGGGGGCTGAACACTGAAGCTTTCTTT

d_call: TRBD2
j_call: TRBJ2-3
v_call: TRBV11-3
clone_size: once
cdr3_aa: CASSLAAGGGANTQYF
cdr3_nt: TGTGCCAGCAGCTTAGCGGCCGGCGGGGGGGCTAATACGCAGTATTTT

d_call: -
j_call: TRBJ2-2
v_call: TRBV5-6
clone_size: -
cdr3_aa: CASSFNRATGELFF
cdr3_nt: TGTGCCAGCAGCTTTAACAGGGCCACCGGGGAGCTGTTTTTT

d_call: TRBD1
j_call: TRBJ1-1
v_call: TRBV5-1
clone_size: few
cdr3_aa: CASSPRDRAEAFF
cdr3_nt: TGCGCCAGCAGCCCACGGGACAGGGCAGAAGCTTTCTTT

d_call: TRBD2
j_call: TRBJ2-7
v_call: TRBV7-9
clone_size: -
cdr3_aa: CASSLGAAGGPGDEQYF
cdr3_nt: TGTGCCAGCAGCTTAGGTGCTGCGGGAGGGCCGGGCGACGAGCAGTACTTC

d_call: TRBD1
j_call: TRBJ1-3
v_call: TRBV19
clone_size: -
cdr3_aa: CASSPQTGWGNTIYF
cdr3_nt: TGTGCCAGTAGTCCCCAGACAGGGTGGGGAAACACCATATATTTT

d_call: TRBD1
j_call: TRBJ1-5
v_call: TRBV28
clone_size: -
cdr3_aa: CASSLTDRVLVNQPQHF
cdr3_nt: TGTGCCAGCAGTTTAACGGACAGGGTTTTAGTCAATCAGCCCCAGCATTTT

d_call: TRBD1
j_call: TRBJ1-2
v_call: TRBV29-1
clone_size: -
cdr3_aa: CSVQGGGYGYTF
cdr3_nt: TGCAGCGTACAGGGGGGAGGCTATGGCTACACCTTC

d_call: TRBD1
j_call: TRBJ1-5
v_call: TRBV9
clone_size: -
cdr3_aa: CASSVGTGGIQPQHF
cdr3_nt: TGTGCCAGCAGCGTGGGGACAGGGGGCATTCAGCCCCAGCATTTT

d_call: -
j_call: TRBJ1-4
v_call: TRBV5-1
clone_size: few
cdr3_aa: CASSLKLAGGEKLFF
cdr3_nt: TGCGCCAGCAGCTTGAAACTGGCGGGGGGGGAAAAACTGTTTTTT

d_call: TRBD1
j_call: TRBJ1-1
v_call: TRBV6-1
clone_size: few
cdr3_aa: CASSEGTGGASVVAFF
cdr3_nt: TGTGCCAGCAGTGAAGGGACAGGGGGCGCATCAGTTGTAGCTTTCTTT

d_call: -
j_call: TRBJ2-7
v_call: TRBV27
clone_size: -
cdr3_aa: CASSFGSGGTASYEQYF
cdr3_nt: TGTGCCAGCAGTTTTGGGAGTGGGGGGACCGCCTCCTACGAGCAGTACTTC

d_call: TRBD1
j_call: TRBJ2-5
v_call: TRBV19
clone_size: -
cdr3_aa: CASNKTGTGARLQETQYF
cdr3_nt: TGTGCCAGTAATAAAACCGGGACAGGGGCCCGGCTACAAGAGACCCAGTACTTC

d_call: -
j_call: TRBJ2-3
v_call: TRBV28
clone_size: -
cdr3_aa: CASSPGYRTDTQYF
cdr3_nt: TGTGCCAGCAGTCCCGGGTACAGGACAGATACGCAGTATTTT

d_call: TRBD2
j_call: TRBJ2-3
v_call: TRBV5-1
clone_size: -
cdr3_aa: CASSLYGRAPPDTQYF
cdr3_nt: TGCGCCAGCAGCTTGTACGGGAGGGCCCCCCCAGATACGCAGTATTTT

d_call: TRBD1
j_call: TRBJ1-3
v_call: TRBV30
clone_size: -
cdr3_aa: CAWSAHLRGPGNTIYF
cdr3_nt: TGTGCCTGGAGTGCCCACCTCAGGGGGCCTGGAAACACCATATATTTT

d_call: TRBD2
j_call: TRBJ2-1
v_call: TRBV30
clone_size: -
cdr3_aa: CAWSASGRGWYEQFF
cdr3_nt: TGTGCCTGGAGTGCTAGCGGGAGAGGATGGTATGAGCAGTTCTTC

d_call: -
j_call: TRBJ2-7
v_call: TRBV18
clone_size: -
cdr3_aa: CASSPSETTITYEQYF
cdr3_nt: TGTGCCAGCTCACCATCGGAGACTACCATCACCTACGAGCAGTACTTC